This T cell receptor (beta chain) comes out of a study of control samples from healthy donors and cancer patients. Assay used: immunoSEQ multiplex PCR; TCRdb lists only in-frame clones, some missing. The table has under 70,000 clones, around 90% seen once. Germline assignment: CDR1 DFQATT and CDR2 SNEGSKA (reference sequence). Trimming cost V 3 bases and J 2 bases, with 11 bases left between them. The CDR3 loop spans 15 amino acids. The origin of this receptor is a man in his sixties with head and neck cancer. The sequenced material came from PBMCs. The chain has TRBV20-1 and TRBJ2-6, with D perhaps matching TRBD1 (6 bases). Written as DNA, the CDR3 is TGCAGTGCTAGTAAAGACAGGCCTGGGGCCAACGTCCTGACTTTC. This gives the protein CSASKDRPGANVLTF.